This T cell receptor beta chain derives from a study of control samples from healthy donors and cancer patients. The CDR3 runs to 13 residues. The J segment lost 6 bases and the V segment lost 8 bases, leaving 8 bases of the junction unmatched. The germline CDR1 and CDR2 sequences are WNHNN and SYGVQD (reference sequence). The method was immunoSEQ multiplex PCR; TCRdb's version includes in-frame clones alone and lacks a portion of them. Counted here are about 220,000 clones, about 94% occurring once; the ten biggest clones make up about 1.6%. Source material: blood. The sequence was obtained from a man aged 50-59 years in good health. The chain combines TRBV10-1 with TRBJ2-7; 9 nucleotides align to TRBD1. CDR3 DNA sequence: TGCGCCAGCTCGGGGACAGGGAGGGGCGAGCAGTACTTC. Its translation is CASSGTGRGEQYF.